This T cell receptor beta chain was profiled in a study of post-analysis software for immune sequencing data. As for the study in general: The courses of disease that were included comprised relapsing-remitting, secondary progressive and progressive-relapsing multiple sclerosis. Study-level points and caveats: In patients, TRBV5-6, TRBV5-1 and TRBV20-1 belonged to several TRBV segments found more frequently than in controls. Patients with multiple sclerosis recorded significantly lower normalized Chao1 diversity than controls, the study found.

The CDR3 has 16 residues. Germline V gene lookup returns CDR1 LGHNA and CDR2 YNFKEQ. V shed 0 bases and J 4 bases; nucleotides not matched to a gene: 6. Note on this clonotype: Its antigen remains unidentified.

Unique molecular identifiers tagged the TCR beta cDNA libraries. TCRdb re-called the PCR reads with MiXCR, one entry per CDR3 protein. This table holds 750,000 to 950,000 distinct CDR3 sequences, roughly 58% found once. Material for sequencing was blood. The sequence came from a girl between 10 and 17 years old with multiple sclerosis. The J gene is TRBJ2-5, the V gene TRBV4-2; 9 bases are shared with TRBD2. The CDR3 here is CASSQENAGGPETQYF. The CDR3 nucleotides read TGTGCCAGCAGCCAAGAGAACGCGGGGGGGCCAGAGACCCAGTACTTC.